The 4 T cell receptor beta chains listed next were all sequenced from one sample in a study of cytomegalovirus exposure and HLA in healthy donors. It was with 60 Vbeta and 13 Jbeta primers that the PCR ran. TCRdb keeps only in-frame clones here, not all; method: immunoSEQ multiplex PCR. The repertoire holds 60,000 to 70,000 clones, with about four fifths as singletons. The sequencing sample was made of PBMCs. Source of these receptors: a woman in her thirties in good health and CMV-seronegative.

The CDR3 DNA follows: TGTGCCAGCAGCTTACAAGCGGGAGGGCCCTACGAGCAGTACTTC. Amino acid sequence: CASSLQAGGPYEQYF. The V and J genes are TRBV7-6 and TRBJ2-7; TRBD2 agrees at 10 bases. Per the germline V gene, CDR1 is SGHVS and CDR2 is FNYEAQ. The CDR3 length is 15 residues. V was clipped by 2 bases and J by 2 bases; unmatched bases: 3.

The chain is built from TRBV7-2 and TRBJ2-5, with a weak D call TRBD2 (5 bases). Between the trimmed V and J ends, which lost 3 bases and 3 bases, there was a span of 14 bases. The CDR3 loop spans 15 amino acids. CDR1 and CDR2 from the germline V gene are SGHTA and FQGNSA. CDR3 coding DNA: TGTGCCAGCAGCTTCGAGGGTAGGGCCGAAGAGACCCAGTACTTC. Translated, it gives CASSFEGRAEETQYF.

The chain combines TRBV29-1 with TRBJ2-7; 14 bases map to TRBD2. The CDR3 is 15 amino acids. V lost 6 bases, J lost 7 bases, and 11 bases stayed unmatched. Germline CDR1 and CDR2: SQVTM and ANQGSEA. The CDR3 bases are TGCAGCGTACGCGGTCGGGGACTAGCGGGAGTTGAGCAGTACTTC. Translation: CSVRGRGLAGVEQYF.

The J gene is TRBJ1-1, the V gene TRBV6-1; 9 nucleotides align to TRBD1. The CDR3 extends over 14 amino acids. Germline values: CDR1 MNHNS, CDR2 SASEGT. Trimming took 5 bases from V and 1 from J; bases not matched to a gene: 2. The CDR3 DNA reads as TGTGCCAGCAGTAAGGACAGGGGGAACACTGAAGCTTTCTTT. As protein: CASSKDRGNTEAFF.